The 21 T cell receptor beta chains below come from one sample, sequenced in a study of T cell responses to AZD1222 COVID-19 vaccine (dated by TCRdb to the early 2020s). In the paper's terms, the time point label means: baseline before first vaccination. Library preparation was by the immunoSEQ multiplex PCR assay. TCRdb provides this immuneACCESS table in a form limited to in-frame rearrangements. Some clones are lacking; in checked studies, under half of them reflect an unresolved V gene, and why the rest are absent is not known. This sample is represented by some 140,000 clones; less than 95% of them were singletons. The top ten clones comprise around 2.8% of the sample. The starting material was peripheral blood, obtained on day 0 of AZD1222 vaccination. These receptors all come from an adult in good health.

The V call is TRBV21-1, the J call TRBJ2-2; the table's D call of TRBD2 was not tested on the DNA. TRBV21-1 is listed as a pseudogene. The CDR3 is 15 amino acids. The CDR3 region has the DNA TGTGCCAGCAGCAAAGCGCGGGAGGTTCCCGGGGAGCTGTTTTTT. Encoded protein: CASSKAREVPGELFF.

This chain uses TRBV7-3 with TRBJ1-1, with no clear D. The CDR3 has 14 residues. Trimming cost V 5 bases and J 5 bases, with 15 bases left between them. Germline lookup yields CDR1 SGHTA and CDR2 FQGTGA. The CDR3 DNA reads as TGTGCCAGCAGCATGGATCCGGGAAGTACTGAAGCTTTCTTT. Amino acid sequence: CASSMDPGSTEAFF.

Turning to this clone: The junction departs from germline at one end; a sequencing error may be responsible. The gene calls are TRBV18 and TRBJ1-1; D perhaps matches TRBD1 (5 bases). CDR1 and CDR2 (germline): KGHSH, LQKENI. The CDR3 has 14 amino acids. Here the CDR3 DNA reads TGTGCCAGCTCCCCACCTTCAGGGTTCTCTGAAGCTTTCTTT. This sequence encodes CASSPPSGFSEAFF.

The chain carries TRBV4-3 and TRBJ1-3; TRBD1 might be the D (6 bases). The germline V gene encodes CDR1 LGHNA and CDR2 YSLEER. CDR3 length: 17 residues. V shed 4 bases and J shed 1 base, with 17 bases lying between them. The CDR3 loop is CASSRLQGTGSGNTIYF. The CDR3 region has the DNA TGCGCCAGCAGCCGCCTACAGGGAACAGGATCTGGAAACACCATATATTTT.

The sample holds one count of this clone. The same CDR3 arises from other DNA sequences in this sample as well. The rearrangement links TRBV6-1 to TRBJ2-7; possible D gene TRBD2, 5 bases. The CDR3 is made up of 14 amino acids. Germline V gene sequence: CDR1 MNHNS, CDR2 SASEGT. V was trimmed by 2 bases and J by 1 base, leaving 9 bases between them. The CDR3 region has the DNA TGTGCCAGCAGTGAACAAGCGGCTTCCTACGAGCAGTACTTC. This gives the protein CASSEQAASYEQYF.

The gene calls are TRBV7-8 and TRBJ1-1; no firm D call. With 1 base removed from V and 4 bases from J, the gap between germline ends came to 10 bases. This CDR3 is 14 amino acids long. Germline V CDR1 and CDR2: SGHVS, FQNEAQ. The CDR3 DNA reads TGTGCCAGCAGCTTAGTTAGGGAGGGCACTGAAGCTTTCTTT. Translating gives CASSLVREGTEAFF.

This chain connects TRBV6-2 or TRBV6-3 to TRBJ2-5; D ambiguous. Looked up from germline, CDR1 is MNHEY and CDR2 is SVGEGT. This CDR3 spans 14 amino acids. With 0 bases removed from V and 4 bases from J, the gap between germline ends came to 9 bases. CDR3 loop: CASSYSPLRETQYF. The CDR3 nucleotides read TGTGCCAGCAGTTACTCACCCCTCCGAGAGACCCAGTACTTC.

This chain links TRBV4-2 with TRBJ1-2; tentative D call: TRBD1 (5 bases). CDR3 length equals 13 residues. Germline V CDR1 and CDR2: LGHNA, YNFKEQ. Trimming removed 4 bases from V and 3 bases from J, with 9 bases in between. CDR3 DNA: TGTGCCAGCAGCCTACCGACAGACTATGGCTACACCTTC. Amino acids: CASSLPTDYGYTF.

The chain couples TRBV11-2 to TRBJ1-2; D is perhaps TRBD1 (6 bases). The CDR3 spans 15 residues. From germline, CDR1 is SGHAT and CDR2 FQNNGV. Between the trimmed V and J ends, which lost 4 bases and 4 bases, there was a span of 16 bases. In nucleotides, the CDR3 is TGTGCCAGCAGCTACCTACGGGACAACATCTATGGCTACACCTTC. Protein: CASSYLRDNIYGYTF. Combining the CDR3 with reference TRBV11-2 and TRBJ1-2 gives the whole variable domain EAGVAQSPRYKIIEKRQSVAFWCNPISGHATLYWYQQILGQGPKLLIQFQNNGVVDDSQLPKDRFSAERLKGVDSTLKIQPAKLEDSAVYLCASSYLRDNIYGYTFGSGTRLTVV.

The chain is built from TRBV9 and TRBJ1-1, with 7 bases identical to TRBD1. The CDR3 has 14 residues. Germline V gene lookup returns CDR1 SGDLS and CDR2 YYNGEE. The junction had 7 bases not matched to a gene; V was cut back by 4 bases and J by 4 bases. CDR3 in amino acids: CASSRGRDSTEAFF. The CDR3 region has the DNA TGTGCCAGCAGCAGGGGGCGCGATAGCACTGAAGCTTTCTTT.

The V and J genes are TRBV7-9 and TRBJ2-7; unclear D gene. In germline, CDR1 is SEHNR, CDR2 FQNEAQ (reference sequence). This CDR3 spans 15 amino acids. V lost 5 bases and J 6 bases, leaving 20 bases between the germline ends. The CDR3 here is CASSASRARASEQYF. The CDR3 DNA reads as TGTGCCAGCAGCGCCAGTCGAGCTCGGGCGTCCGAGCAGTACTTC. Using reference TRBV7-9 and TRBJ2-7 for the parts outside the CDR3, the full variable domain is DTGVSQNPRHKITKRGQNVTFRCDPISEHNRLYWYRQTLGQGPEFLTYFQNEAQLEKSRLLSDRFSAERPKGSFSTLEIQRTEQGDSAMYLCASSASRARASEQYFGPGTRLTVT.

The chain employs TRBV4-1 and TRBJ1-5, with D possibly matching TRBD1 (5 bases). This CDR3 has 14 residues. Trimming cost V 2 bases and J 3 bases, with 8 bases left between them. Germline CDR1 is MGHRA and CDR2 is YSYEKL. The CDR3 region is CASSQQGPNQPQHF. The CDR3 DNA reads as TGCGCCAGCAGCCAACAGGGCCCCAATCAGCCCCAGCATTTT.

The genes are TRBV7-2 and TRBJ2-5; D is unclear. The CDR3 consists of 13 residues. Germline V gives CDR1 SGHTA, CDR2 FQGNSA. V was trimmed by 4 bases and J by 5 bases, leaving 11 bases between them. The CDR3 DNA follows: TGTGCCAGCAGCTCTATGGTTGGCGAGACCCAGTACTTC. Protein product: CASSSMVGETQYF.

The J gene is TRBJ1-6, the V gene TRBV7-8, with 8 bases aligning to TRBD1. CDR1 and CDR2 from the germline V gene are SGHVS and FQNEAQ. The CDR3 sequence is 16 residues long. J lost 10 bases, V lost 5 bases, and 13 bases had no gene match. The CDR3 DNA is TGTGCCAGCAGCGTCGCCCTACAGGGGGGGGGATCACCCCTCCACTTT. Its translation is CASSVALQGGGSPLHF.

This chain joins TRBV19 and TRBJ2-2, with TRBD1 as a possible D gene (6 bases). The germline V gene encodes CDR1 LNHDA and CDR2 SQIVND (reference sequence). V lost 5 bases to trimming and J lost 1 base, with 8 bases between them. The CDR3 contains 14 residues. The CDR3 nucleotides read TGTGCCAGTAGTCTGGGACAGAACACCGGGGAGCTGTTTTTT. Protein sequence: CASSLGQNTGELFF.

The chain joins TRBV5-1 to TRBJ2-2, with 7 bases lining up with TRBD2. Germline CDR1 and CDR2: SGHRS and YFSETQ. The CDR3 consists of 15 residues. Germline trimming cut 4 bases from V and 2 bases from J; bases unmatched to any gene: 5. Here the CDR3 reads CASSRSGDNTGELFF. The CDR3 DNA is TGCGCCAGCAGCCGAAGCGGGGATAACACCGGGGAGCTGTTTTTT.

V is TRBV11-1 and J is TRBJ2-5, with no clear D. V was cut by 5 bases and J by 5 bases, with 18 bases left in between. The CDR3 sequence is 15 residues long. From germline, CDR1 is SGHAT and CDR2 FQDESV (reference sequence). CDR3 amino acids: CASSRTGDPRETQYF. In DNA form, the CDR3 reads TGTGCCAGCAGCCGAACTGGAGACCCTAGGGAGACCCAGTACTTC.

The rearrangement joins TRBV6-1 to TRBJ2-7; 8 nucleotides align to TRBD2. V lost 6 bases, J lost 4 bases, and 14 bases stayed unmatched. From germline, CDR1 is MNHNS and CDR2 SASEGT. This CDR3 contains 16 residues. The chain's CDR3 is CASREPGTRTGYEQYF. The CDR3 nucleotides are TGTGCCAGCAGGGAACCCGGGACTAGGACGGGGTACGAGCAGTACTTC.

The chain recombines TRBV7-9 with TRBJ2-1; no definite D call. The ends were cut back, 5 bases at V and 7 bases at J, with 12 bases in the middle. Germline V gene lookup returns CDR1 SEHNR and CDR2 FQNEAQ (reference sequence). CDR3 size: 13 residues. As DNA, the CDR3 is TGTGCCAGCAGCGAGACCAACGGGAATGAGCAGTTCTTC. Translation gives CASSETNGNEQFF.

This clone appeared once. The chain employs TRBV9 and TRBJ1-2, with D hard to call. Germline lookup yields CDR1 SGDLS and CDR2 YYNGEE. The CDR3 sequence is 13 residues long. V lost 3 bases to trimming and J lost 3 bases, with 9 bases between them. CDR3 DNA sequence: TGTGCCAGCAGCGGCCACCGGGACTATGGCTACACCTTC. Translating gives CASSGHRDYGYTF.

V gene TRBV21-1 combines with J gene TRBJ1-5; TRBD1, the table's D call, lacks a check against the DNA. TRBV21-1 is deemed a pseudogene. The CDR3 consists of 14 residues. The CDR3 loop reads CASASNRGEQPQHF. In DNA form, the CDR3 reads TGTGCCAGCGCCAGTAACAGGGGTGAGCAGCCCCAGCATTTT.